This T cell receptor beta chain was recovered during a study of PD-1 blockade in mismatch repair-deficient tumors (dated by TCRdb to 2015 to 2018). Broadly, across the study: Between September 2013 and September 2016, the trial enrolled about 78 consecutive patients with 11 to 12 types of mismatch repair-deficient cancer, all of whom had received prior treatment and were progressing. Tumor-associated T cell clones in the peripheral blood of patients responding to PD-1 blockade were tracked using deep sequencing of TCR CDR3 regions.

For each enrolled patient, mismatch repair deficiency was established using either polymerase chain reaction or immunohistochemistry. TCR sequencing was carried out for a few patients who responded to pembrolizumab therapy. Pembrolizumab PD-1 blockade was prospectively tested in advanced mismatch repair-deficient cancers, regardless of tissue of origin, in the phase II trial. Serial peripheral blood T cell samples were collected before and at multiple times after starting PD-1 blockade. Blood sampling time points were reported as weeks after the first dose of pembrolizumab. What the study reported, not specific to this receptor: Rapid expansion after pembrolizumab followed by contraction, generally before radiologic responses, was shown by tumor-resident clones, which were often undetectable in blood before treatment.

The library was obtained by the immunoSEQ multiplex PCR assay. As stored in TCRdb, this immuneACCESS dataset retains in-frame rearrangements with V and J assigned. A fraction of the clones does not appear; measured against another copy, unresolved V genes explain less than half of the discrepancy, and the remainder lacks a known reason. Here the sample has some 100,000 clones; 82% occur a single time. Clones ranked in the top ten supply roughly 6.3% of the sample. As encoded in the germline V gene (reference sequence), CDR1 is GTSNPN while CDR2 is SVGIG. Trimming takes 2 bases from V and 6 bases from J, and the germline ends sit 10 bases apart. CDR3 length: 12 amino acids, cysteine to phenylalanine. Of the read, only the CDR3 DNA is kept; its 36 bases are in frame from base 1. A word on this clone: Its binding antigen is unknown. No qualities accompany the bases; no much larger clone lies one base away.

The sequencing used peripheral blood, collected around 8 months after starting pembrolizumab. The sequence joins TRBV30 to TRBJ1-2, and TRBD1 may be the D gene, going by 6 matching bases. This TCR was sampled from an adult with mismatch repair-deficient cancer. CDR3 protein: CAWSSTGNGYTF. The sequenced DNA is TGTGCCTGGAGTTCCACAGGGAATGGCTACACCTTC.